Listed below are T cell receptor beta chains from one sample, sequenced in a study of blood T cell repertoires in COVID-19. The protocol was immunoSEQ multiplex PCR, while the TCRdb copy is restricted to in-frame clones and leaves out a portion. Of some 250,000 clones in the sample, roughly 79% were seen once. What was sequenced was peripheral blood. The receptors derive from a woman aged 80 or older with COVID-19, enrolled during active disease. The CDR3 runs from the conserved cysteine through the conserved F or W. A D gene is named only where the DNA matches it firmly. Clone size, where shown, is once, few, many, or a class for clones that have expanded.

clone_size | j_call | d_call | v_call | cdr3_aa | cdr3_nt
few | TRBJ2-3 | TRBD2 | TRBV18 | CASSLPTSGRSRTDTQYF | TGTGCCAGCTCCCTCCCGACTAGCGGGAGATCAAGAACAGATACGCAGTATTTT
- | TRBJ2-2 | - | TRBV6-5 | CASSLLRINTGELFF | TGTGCCAGCAGTTTACTACGGATAAACACCGGGGAGCTGTTTTTT
- | TRBJ2-1 | TRBD2 | TRBV11-2 | CASSDSLAGNEQFF | TGTGCCAGCAGCGACTCACTAGCGGGGAATGAGCAGTTCTTC
- | TRBJ2-1 | TRBD1 | TRBV5-1 | CASSPTGGSFNEQFF | TGCGCCAGCAGCCCGACAGGGGGAAGCTTCAATGAGCAGTTCTTC
- | TRBJ1-6 | - | TRBV18 | CASSLQSTGSSYNSPLHF | TGTGCCAGCTCACTACAATCGACAGGCTCCTCCTATAATTCACCCCTCCACTTT
- | TRBJ2-7 | - | TRBV3-1/TRBV3-2 | CASSQDPGQLYYEQYF | TGTGCCAGCAGCCAAGATCCCGGACAGCTCTACTACGAGCAGTACTTC
- | TRBJ2-1 | TRBD2 | TRBV7-3 | CASSFGLAGVNEQFF | TGTGCCAGCAGCTTCGGACTAGCGGGGGTTAATGAGCAGTTCTTC
once | TRBJ1-2 | - | TRBV11-1 | CASSPGGSGGYTF | TGTGCCAGCAGCCCCGGGGGTTCTGGTGGCTACACCTTC
few | TRBJ1-2 | - | TRBV6-5 | CASTPRGGNSGYTF | TGTGCCAGCACCCCTAGGGGGGGTAACTCTGGCTACACCTTC
- | TRBJ2-1 | TRBD1 | TRBV27 | CASTNLGQGAHEQFF | TGTGCCAGCACCAATTTAGGACAGGGGGCCCATGAGCAGTTCTTC
- | TRBJ2-5 | - | TRBV19 | CASSTPRVGEETQYF | TGTGCCAGTAGTACTCCCCGGGTCGGGGAAGAGACCCAGTACTTC
- | TRBJ2-1 | TRBD1 | TRBV5-1 | CASSPQGAQDEQFF | TGCGCCAGCAGCCCACAGGGGGCGCAGGATGAGCAGTTCTTC
once | TRBJ2-5 | TRBD1 | TRBV18 | CASSPSRTGEETQYF | TGTGCCAGCTCACCCTCAAGGACAGGGGAAGAGACCCAGTACTTC
- | TRBJ2-7 | - | TRBV4-2 | CASSQDRGTIYEQYF | TGTGCCAGCAGCCAAGATCGGGGGACGATATACGAGCAGTACTTC
- | TRBJ1-5 | - | TRBV9 | CASSVGSGSNQPQHF | TGTGCCAGCAGCGTAGGATCGGGGAGCAATCAGCCCCAGCATTTT
- | TRBJ1-4 | - | TRBV27 | CASSNRLVTNEKLFF | TGTGCCAGCAGTAACCGACTAGTAACTAATGAAAAACTGTTTTTT
once | TRBJ2-2 | - | TRBV7-3 | CASSFRGEKTGELFF | TGTGCCAGCAGCTTCAGGGGCGAAAAAACCGGGGAGCTGTTTTTT
- | TRBJ2-7 | TRBD1 | TRBV28 | CASSPTGASSYEQYF | TGTGCCAGCAGTCCGACAGGGGCAAGCTCCTACGAGCAGTACTTC
- | TRBJ2-5 | TRBD1 | TRBV11-2 | CASSPLQGRAQETQYF | TGTGCCAGCAGCCCCCTACAGGGGCGGGCCCAAGAGACCCAGTACTTC
- | TRBJ1-1 | TRBD1 | TRBV30 | CAWSIQGGSTEAFF | TGTGCCTGGAGTATACAGGGGGGGAGCACTGAAGCTTTCTTT
once | TRBJ2-1 | - | TRBV6-2/TRBV6-3 | CASSSERVEQFF | TGTGCCAGCAGTTCCGAGCGGGTCGAGCAGTTCTTC
- | TRBJ1-2 | - | TRBV5-4 | CASNIRAVPYGYTF | TGTGCCAGCAACATCAGGGCGGTTCCGTATGGCTACACCTTC
few | TRBJ1-1 | - | TRBV29-1 | CSVALTFEAFF | TGCAGCGTCGCCCTCACATTTGAAGCTTTCTTT
- | TRBJ2-7 | - | TRBV30 | CAWSVGPTGEQYF | TGTGCCTGGAGTGTAGGACCGACGGGGGAGCAGTACTTC